The clone carrying this T cell receptor (beta chain) was detected only a few times. In the authors' methods: For nucleated cells, counts were estimated from reference gene primer amplification. The method was immunoSEQ multiplex PCR; TCRdb's version includes in-frame clones alone and lacks a portion of them. V and J calls plus clone size are reproduced from that table; the DNA served to infer D and trimming. The sample has some 120,000 clones; approximately 68% are singletons. The CDR3 consists of 14 residues. CDR1 is LGHDT and CDR2 is YNNKEL in the germline V gene (reference sequence). Between the trimmed V and J ends, which lost 0 bases and 5 bases, there was a span of 7 bases. This entry comes from a study of blood T cell repertoires in COVID-19. At the level of the study: Sites across the United States, Italy and Spain contributed samples from acute and convalescent COVID-19. Nucleic acid was either cDNA or gDNA, and it came from T cells, B-cell-depleted T cells, or PBMCs.

The chain is built from TRBV3-1 (or the pseudogene TRBV3-2) and TRBJ2-2, with D unresolved. Sequences were obtained from peripheral blood. This TCR was sampled from a woman in her 70s with acute or convalescent COVID-19. The CDR3 DNA follows: TGTGCCAGCAGCCAAGACTGGCAGACCGGGGAGCTGTTTTTT. It is translated as CASSQDWQTGELFF.